The TCR beta chain under discussion was sequenced for a study of OX40 agonist ivuxolimab in advanced cancers. General study points: Partly responding patients at 0.1-3.0 mg/kg showed some of the smallest clonal expansion. Determination of antigen specificity was not performed for the expanded peripheral T cells. CD8+ T cells (on average) carried more expanded clones than CD4+ T cells. Low normalized clonal expansion also occurred in some nonresponding patients.

As to this clone: The antigen remains undetermined.

The repertoire was sequenced with immunoSEQ multiplex PCR; TCRdb's copy has only in-frame clones and lacks some. Altogether around 30,000 clones are present, approximately 90% being singletons, with the ten largest covering roughly a tenth. The CDR3 sequence is 18 residues long. Per the germline V gene, CDR1 is SGDLS and CDR2 is YYNGEE. Unmatched junction bases numbered 11, after V lost 3 bases and J lost 1 base. Sequenced material: CD4+ or CD8+ T cells sorted from blood, taken in a trial of the OX40 agonist ivuxolimab. This chain links TRBV9 with TRBJ2-1; 9 bases align to TRBD2. This receptor was identified in an adult with an advanced solid tumor such as melanoma, head and neck, liver or kidney cancer. CDR3 sequence reads: CASSEPSGDTKSYNEQFF. CDR3 nucleotides: TGTGCCAGCAGCGAGCCTAGCGGGGACACCAAATCCTACAATGAGCAGTTCTTC. The full variable domain, in which reference TRBV9 and TRBJ2-1 provide the parts outside the CDR3, is DSGVTQTPKHLITATGQRVTLRCSPRSGDLSVYWYQQSLDQGLQFLIQYYNGEERAKGNILERFSAQQFPDLHSELNLSSLELGDSALYFCASSEPSGDTKSYNEQFFGPGTRLTVL.